This T cell receptor beta chain stems from a study of CD8+CD57+ T cells in acquired aplastic anemia. Profiling of TCR beta VDJ combinations and CDR3 sequences used genomic DNA as template. TCRdb analysed the reads with MiXCR anew, one entry per CDR3 protein. The sample has about 41,000 distinct CDR3 sequences, 63% seen once. Germline values: CDR1 LNHNV, CDR2 YYDKDF (reference sequence). V lost 3 bases to trimming and J lost 4 bases, with 21 bases between them. CDR3 size: 17 residues. Study findings and constraints: In CD8+ cells, Simpson's diversity showed no significant difference between patients and controls.

A word on this clonotype: Its antigen is undetermined.

Patients picked for sequencing had shown CD8+CD57+ cell expansion detected by flow cytometry. The sequence came from a human donor with aplastic anemia. J is TRBJ1-1 and V is TRBV15, with a possible D match to TRBD1 (6 bases). Sample: sorted CD4+, CD8+, or CD8+CD57+ T cells (not recorded which) from PBMCs. CDR3 sequence (DNA): TGTGCCACCAGCAGGGTCGCCGGGGGTCCGACAGGCACTGAAGCTTTCTTT. Protein sequence: CATSRVAGGPTGTEAFF.